The subject of this entry is one T cell receptor beta chain. This entry belongs to a study of shared T cell receptors in the human thymus. This CDR3 has 14 residues. V lost 6 bases to trimming and J lost 5 bases; unmatched junction nucleotides: 8. Per germline, CDR1 MGHDK and CDR2 SYGVNS. Method: immunoSEQ multiplex PCR; TCRdb's copy keeps in-frame clones and lacks some. The data hold about 500,000 clones, with around three quarters observed a single time. These data also featured in a second study, about human thymus T cells. From that study: Healthy Finnish infants undergoing corrective surgery for congenital heart defects were used as donors. Resections removed during corrective heart surgery provided the thymus tissue used. V and J genes seemed to be used with bias in thymic and blood repertoires. Thymic repertoires overlap heavily among unrelated individuals, related research has reported.

The TCR sequence derives from a boy younger than two with a congenital heart defect. Sequencing used thymocytes. The chain carries TRBV25-1 and TRBJ2-7; TRBD1 matches at 9 bases. CDR3 coding DNA: TGTGCCAGCAGCCGGACAGGGGAGGGGGACGAGCAGTACTTC. Amino acids: CASSRTGEGDEQYF.